Below, 8 T cell receptor beta chains from the same sample are listed, as sequenced in a study of radiotherapy plus CTLA-4 blockade in lung cancer. Libraries were prepared by immunoSEQ multiplex PCR; TCRdb keeps only in-frame clonotypes and omits some of them. The repertoire holds roughly 100,000 clones, with 85% as singletons. The sequences come from peripheral blood, collected from a patient treated with radiotherapy plus ipilimumab. These receptor sequences come from a human donor with non-small cell lung cancer that progressed on radiotherapy plus ipilimumab. Some clones in this sample may be carry-over from other donors' samples.

V is TRBV5-4 and J is TRBJ1-1; D uncertain. V lost 0 bases to trimming and J lost 1 base, with 4 bases between them. This CDR3 has 13 residues. In germline, CDR1 is SGHNT, CDR2 YYREEE (reference sequence). DNA of the CDR3: TGTGCCAGCAGCTTGGATCAGAACACTGAAGCTTTCTTT. Protein product: CASSLDQNTEAFF.

The rearrangement joins TRBV7-2 to TRBJ2-3; 10 bases are shared with TRBD1. Germline loops: CDR1 SGHTA, CDR2 FQGNSA. Unmatched junction bases numbered 1, after V lost 1 base and J lost 6 bases. This CDR3 has 14 residues. The CDR3 nucleotides are TGTGCCAGCAGCTTAGGACAGGGGGCGGATACGCAGTATTTT. Translation: CASSLGQGADTQYF.

The V and J genes are TRBV18 and TRBJ2-5; D is unresolved. The CDR3 is 14 residues long. The ends were cut back, 4 bases at V and 5 bases at J, with 14 bases in the middle. The V gene's germline CDR1 is KGHSH and CDR2 LQKENI. CDR3: CASSLMTQTETQYF. The CDR3 region has the DNA TGTGCCAGCTCACTAATGACACAAACGGAGACCCAGTACTTC. Full variable domain (outside the CDR3, taken from reference TRBV18 and TRBJ2-5): NAGVMQNPRHLVRRRGQEARLRCSPMKGHSHVYWYRQLPEEGLKFMVYLQKENIIDESGMPKERFSAEFPKEGPSILRIQQVVRGDSAAYFCASSLMTQTETQYFGPGTRLLVL.

Only one count was recorded for this clone. V and J are TRBV7-2 and TRBJ2-5, with 10 bases that match TRBD2. The CDR3 covers 16 residues. The germline V gene encodes CDR1 SGHTA and CDR2 FQGNSA. V shed 5 bases, J shed 4 bases, and the junction held 10 bases outside the gene matches. CDR3 loop: CASSPTKRGGRETQYF. DNA for the CDR3: TGTGCCAGCAGCCCTACGAAGCGGGGGGGCCGAGAGACCCAGTACTTC. Drawing the rest from reference TRBV7-2 and TRBJ2-5, the complete variable domain is GAGVSQSPSNKVTEKGKDVELRCDPISGHTALYWYRQSLGQGLEFLIYFQGNSAPDKSGLPSDRFSAERTGGSVSTLTIQRTQQEDSAVYLCASSPTKRGGRETQYFGPGTRLLVL.

The chain links TRBV30 to TRBJ1-1; no clear D gene. The V gene lost 4 bases and the J gene lost 5 bases, with 20 bases spanning the gap. Germline V gene lookup returns CDR1 GTSNPN and CDR2 SVGIG (reference sequence). The CDR3 runs to 15 residues. CDR3 in amino acids: CAWIPHQVVWTEAFF. The CDR3 DNA sequence: TGTGCCTGGATACCTCATCAGGTAGTTTGGACTGAAGCTTTCTTT.

CDR3 DNA sequence: TGCGCCAGCAGCCAAGATTGGGGTCCAGGCTACGAGCAGTACTTC. This encodes CASSQDWGPGYEQYF. The genes are TRBV4-3 and TRBJ2-5, with D unclear. TRBJ2-7 matches the DNA end more closely, so the J call is doubtful. The CDR3 totals 15 residues. In germline, CDR1 is LGHNA, CDR2 YSLEER.

V usage is TRBV27 and J usage is TRBJ2-5; possible D gene TRBD1, 6 bases. V was clipped by 2 bases and J by 5 bases, with 9 bases between them. The V gene's germline CDR1 is MNHEY and CDR2 SMNVEV (reference sequence). CDR3 size: 13 residues. The CDR3 here is CASSLLQGETQYF. The CDR3 nucleotides read TGTGCCAGCAGTTTACTCCAGGGGGAGACCCAGTACTTC.

This clone appeared a few times. V gene TRBV13 combines with J gene TRBJ1-3; D is unresolved. Looked up from germline, CDR1 is PRHDT and CDR2 is FYEKMQ (reference sequence). Trimming took off 1 base at V and 7 bases at J, with 8 bases between the two ends. The CDR3 consists of 13 residues. CDR3 amino acids: CASSLVGENTIYF. In nucleotides, the CDR3 is TGTGCCAGCAGCTTAGTTGGGGAGAACACCATATATTTT. Full variable domain (remainder filled in from reference TRBV13 and TRBJ1-3): AAGVIQSPRHLIKEKRETATLKCYPIPRHDTVYWYQQGPGQDPQFLISFYEKMQSDKGSIPDRFSAQQFSDYHSELNMSSLELGDSALYFCASSLVGENTIYFGEGSWLTVV.